This entry features one T cell receptor (beta chain) sequence. Its recognized antigen is unknown. Base-call qualities are not available, and no considerably larger clone is one nucleotide away. Genomic DNA was extracted from sorted cells for sequencing of the TCRbeta CDR3 region. The immunoSEQ Assay was used to sequence the TCRbeta CDR3 regions. Sourced from immuneACCESS, this table was stored by TCRdb with only in-frame sequences that have V and J called. A share of the clones is absent; for the studies checked, an unresolved V gene accounts for under half, and the remainder has no known explanation. The sample records about 45,000 clones, 85% to 95% of which are singletons. The ten largest clones take up roughly 15% of the sample. The data originate from a study of OX40 agonist ivuxolimab in advanced cancers. About the investigation overall: Ivuxolimab was a fully human IgG2 agonistic monoclonal antibody targeting the costimulatory receptor OX40 (CD134). Intravenous ivuxolimab was administered to patients every 2 weeks at six dose levels: 0.01, 0.1, 0.3, 1.5, 3 and 10 mg/kg. Among the roughly 52 dose-escalation patients, some 20 had hepatocellular carcinoma, 15 or so melanoma, 9 renal cell carcinoma and 9 head and neck cancer. In the dose-escalation cohort, 82.7% of patients were male, and the mean age was approximately 64 years, with a range of about 23 to 90. Patients were allowed to have had prior anti-PD-1, anti-PD-L1 or anti-CTLA-4 therapy, and around two fifths of the dose-escalation patients had been treated with checkpoint inhibitors. Partial responses occurred in three dose-escalation patients: two with cutaneous melanoma and one with hepatocellular carcinoma. Peripheral TCRbeta sequencing was intended to test whether TCR sequence diversity was altered and clonal T-cell expansion was caused by ivuxolimab. The paper reports the monotherapy dose-escalation portion (N = 52 patients) of the phase I ivuxolimab trial.

Points the paper makes about the study in general: Low levels of normalized T-cell clonal expansion were also seen in some patients who did not respond. Antigen specificity was not determined for the clonally expanded peripheral T cells. At doses of 0.1 to 3.0 mg/kg, clonal expansion of both CD4+ and CD8+ blood T cells was observed from baseline to week 6. On average, CD8+ T cells showed more expanded clones than CD4+ T cells after ivuxolimab. Partial responders in the 0.1-3.0 mg/kg groups had among the lowest normalized peripheral clonal expansion, especially among CD8+ T cells.

The trial excluded patients who had a history of autoimmune disease or were on systemic immunosuppression. Peripheral blood for TCR sequencing was collected from all dose cohorts at baseline, on cycle 4 day 1, and on cycle 7 day 1. The samples were drawn from a first-in-human, open-label, multicenter phase I dose-escalation trial of ivuxolimab. The trial enrolled adults with locally advanced or metastatic head and neck squamous cell, hepatocellular, melanoma or renal cell carcinoma. CD4+ and CD8+ T cells were sorted separately from peripheral blood before TCR sequencing. This specimen consisted of CD4+ or CD8+ T cells sorted from blood, obtained in a trial of the OX40 agonist ivuxolimab. This sequence originates from an adult with an advanced solid tumor such as melanoma, head and neck, liver or kidney cancer.

The nucleotide sequence is given as TGTGCCAGCAGTTTATTGTCAGGGGGGGCCTACGAGCAGTACTTC. Its protein product is CASSLLSGGAYEQYF. The V and J segments used are TRBV27 and TRBJ2-7; the D segment may tentatively be TRBD1 or TRBD2, each giving 7 matched bases. V is clipped by 1 base and J by 2 bases, and the sequence between their germline boundaries is 12 bases long. The germline V gene (reference sequence) gives CDR1 as MNHEY and CDR2 as SMNVEV. Including cysteine and phenylalanine, the CDR3 has 15 amino acids. Just the 45-base CDR3 DNA is kept, in frame starting at base 1.